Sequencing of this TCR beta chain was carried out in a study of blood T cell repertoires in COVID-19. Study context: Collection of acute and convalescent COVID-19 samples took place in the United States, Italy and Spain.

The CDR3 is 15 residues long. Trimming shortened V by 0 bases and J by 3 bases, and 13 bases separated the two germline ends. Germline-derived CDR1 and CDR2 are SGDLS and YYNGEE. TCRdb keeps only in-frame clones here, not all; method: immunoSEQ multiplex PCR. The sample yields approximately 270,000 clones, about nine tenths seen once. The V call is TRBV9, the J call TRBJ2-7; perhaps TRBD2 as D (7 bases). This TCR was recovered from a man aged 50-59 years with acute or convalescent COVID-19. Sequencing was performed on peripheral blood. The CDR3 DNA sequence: TGTGCCAGCAGCGTAGGGGAGGGACAATTCTACGAGCAGTACTTC. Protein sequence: CASSVGEGQFYEQYF.